One and the same sample provided the 14 T cell receptor beta chains below, sequenced in a study of blood T cell repertoires in COVID-19. Sequencing used immunoSEQ multiplex PCR; TCRdb keeps in-frame clones, though not all of them. This repertoire shows about 68,000 clones, about nine tenths found once; its top ten account for about 8.1%. Input material: peripheral blood. These TCRs come from a man between 25 and 39 years old with acute or convalescent COVID-19.

This rearrangement joins TRBV14 to TRBJ2-1, with 8 bases fitting TRBD1. CDR3 length equals 16 residues. Trimming removed 4 bases from V and 8 bases from J; junction bases left unmatched: 13. Looked up from germline, CDR1 is SGHDN and CDR2 is FVKESK. The CDR3 DNA is TGTGCCAGCAGCCTTAAACGGGACAGGTCAGGCTATGAGCAGTTCTTC. Protein: CASSLKRDRSGYEQFF.

This chain links TRBV28 with TRBJ2-7; 7 bases align to TRBD1. Germline V lookup: CDR1 MDHEN, CDR2 SYDVKM. The ends lost 6 bases at V and 3 bases at J; junction bases unmatched: 11. This CDR3 is 15 amino acids long. The CDR3 DNA sequence: TGTGCCAGCAGGACTTACAGGGGAAGGGGCTACGAGCAGTACTTC. As protein: CASRTYRGRGYEQYF. The complete variable domain, with remaining parts taken from reference TRBV28 and TRBJ2-7, reads DVKVTQSSRYLVKRTGEKVFLECVQDMDHENMFWYRQDPGLGLRLIYFSYDVKMKEKGDIPEGYSVSREKKERFSLILESASTNQTSMYLCASRTYRGRGYEQYFGPGTRLTVT.

V and J are TRBV6-2 or TRBV6-3 and TRBJ2-7; 11 bases line up with TRBD2. After removal of 6 bases from V and 2 bases from J, the junction contained 9 bases not matched to a gene. Germline lookup yields CDR1 MNHEY and CDR2 SVGEGT. CDR3 length: 16 amino acids. The CDR3 region is CASSPPLAGGTYEQYF. The CDR3 DNA reads as TGTGCCAGCAGCCCACCCTTAGCGGGAGGGACCTACGAGCAGTACTTC.

The chain combines TRBV19 with TRBJ2-3, with 11 bases lining up with TRBD2. Trimming removed 2 bases from V and 1 base from J; junction bases left unmatched: 8. CDR1 is LNHDA, CDR2 SQIVND, per germline (reference sequence). The CDR3 covers 18 residues. The CDR3, as DNA: TGTGCCAGTAGTATATCGTCGCTAGCGGGGGGACGCACAGATACGCAGTATTTT. As protein: CASSISSLAGGRTDTQYF.

J is TRBJ2-2 and V is TRBV30; D unresolved. The CDR3 runs to 15 residues. V was pared by 2 bases and J by 4 bases, with 14 bases between. Germline values: CDR1 GTSNPN, CDR2 SVGIG (reference sequence). DNA for the CDR3: TGTGCCTGGAGTTCCCCGGGTTGGTCCACCGGGGAGCTGTTTTTT. Translation gives CAWSSPGWSTGELFF.

The gene calls are TRBV7-9 and TRBJ1-6; TRBD1 agrees at 11 bases. The CDR3 is made up of 15 amino acids. The germline V gene has CDR1 SEHNR and CDR2 FQNEAQ (reference sequence). Trimming cost V 5 bases and J 7 bases; bases outside gene matches: 4. The CDR3 is CASSTGTGGNSPLHF. The CDR3 region has the DNA TGTGCCAGCAGCACCGGGACAGGGGGAAATTCACCCCTCCACTTT.

This clone was seen a single time. V usage is TRBV7-2 and J usage is TRBJ1-1, with 8 nucleotides matching TRBD1. The ends lost 5 bases at V and 3 bases at J; junction bases unmatched: 8. The CDR3 covers 15 residues. The germline gives CDR1 SGHTA, CDR2 FQGNSA. CDR3 amino acids: CASSPGQVGDTEAFF. CDR3 DNA sequence: TGTGCCAGCAGCCCGGGACAGGTCGGTGACACTGAAGCTTTCTTT.

The V call is TRBV24-1, the J call TRBJ1-1; D call uncertain. The CDR3 is made up of 13 amino acids. Germline-derived CDR1 and CDR2 are KGHDR and SFDVKD. V lost 3 bases to trimming and J lost 1 base, with 5 bases between them. This chain's CDR3 is CATSDPGNTEAFF. The CDR3 DNA is TGTGCCACCAGTGATCCAGGGAACACTGAAGCTTTCTTT.

The chain carries TRBV28 and TRBJ2-7, with 10 bases fitting TRBD1. With 6 bases clipped from V and 2 bases from J, the junction kept 7 bases outside the gene matches. Germline CDR1 and CDR2: MDHEN and SYDVKM. This CDR3 contains 15 residues. This chain's CDR3 is CASRGTGTGAYEQYF. The CDR3 DNA reads as TGTGCCAGCAGGGGGACCGGGACAGGGGCCTACGAGCAGTACTTC.

The rearrangement uses TRBV24-1 and TRBJ2-3; 7 bases are shared with TRBD2. The germline V gene encodes CDR1 KGHDR and CDR2 SFDVKD. The CDR3 has 14 residues. Trimming at V came to 8 bases and at J to 5 bases, leaving 9 bases not matched to a gene. DNA of the CDR3: TGTGCCACCATGGGCGGGAGAGGTGGAGATACGCAGTATTTT. Encoded protein: CATMGGRGGDTQYF.

The chain couples TRBV5-6 to TRBJ1-4, with D unclear. V was cut by 4 bases and J by 7 bases, with 14 bases left in between. CDR3 length: 14 residues. Germline V gene sequence: CDR1 SGHDT, CDR2 YYEEEE. In DNA form, the CDR3 reads TGTGCCAGCAGCCTTCACGGGAAGGGTGAAAAACTGTTTTTT. Amino acid sequence: CASSLHGKGEKLFF.

The V call is TRBV28, the J call TRBJ2-1, with 10 bases that match TRBD2. Trimming took 2 bases from V and 5 from J; bases not matched to a gene: 9. Germline CDR1 and CDR2: MDHEN and SYDVKM. This CDR3 has 17 amino acids. DNA of the CDR3: TGTGCCAGCAGTTTAGTTATTGGACTAGCGGTTAACAATGAGCAGTTCTTC. It yields the protein CASSLVIGLAVNNEQFF.

Here the CDR3 DNA reads TGTGCCAGCAGCTCTGACAGGGCCAATCAGCCCCAGCATTTT. It yields the protein CASSSDRANQPQHF. The gene calls are TRBV7-9 and TRBJ1-5; TRBD1 agrees at 7 bases. Germline CDR1 SEHNR, CDR2 FQNEAQ (reference sequence). The length of the CDR3 is 14 residues. V lost 4 bases to trimming and J lost 3 bases; unmatched junction nucleotides: 3.

V and J are TRBV5-5 and TRBJ2-5; D is perhaps TRBD2 (6 bases). The germline CDR1 and CDR2 sequences are SGHKS and YYEKEE (reference sequence). V was shortened by 1 base and J by 5 bases, with 9 bases between the two germline ends. This CDR3 spans 13 amino acids. The CDR3: CASSLHGGETQYF. The CDR3 DNA reads as TGTGCCAGCAGCTTGCATGGGGGGGAGACCCAGTACTTC.